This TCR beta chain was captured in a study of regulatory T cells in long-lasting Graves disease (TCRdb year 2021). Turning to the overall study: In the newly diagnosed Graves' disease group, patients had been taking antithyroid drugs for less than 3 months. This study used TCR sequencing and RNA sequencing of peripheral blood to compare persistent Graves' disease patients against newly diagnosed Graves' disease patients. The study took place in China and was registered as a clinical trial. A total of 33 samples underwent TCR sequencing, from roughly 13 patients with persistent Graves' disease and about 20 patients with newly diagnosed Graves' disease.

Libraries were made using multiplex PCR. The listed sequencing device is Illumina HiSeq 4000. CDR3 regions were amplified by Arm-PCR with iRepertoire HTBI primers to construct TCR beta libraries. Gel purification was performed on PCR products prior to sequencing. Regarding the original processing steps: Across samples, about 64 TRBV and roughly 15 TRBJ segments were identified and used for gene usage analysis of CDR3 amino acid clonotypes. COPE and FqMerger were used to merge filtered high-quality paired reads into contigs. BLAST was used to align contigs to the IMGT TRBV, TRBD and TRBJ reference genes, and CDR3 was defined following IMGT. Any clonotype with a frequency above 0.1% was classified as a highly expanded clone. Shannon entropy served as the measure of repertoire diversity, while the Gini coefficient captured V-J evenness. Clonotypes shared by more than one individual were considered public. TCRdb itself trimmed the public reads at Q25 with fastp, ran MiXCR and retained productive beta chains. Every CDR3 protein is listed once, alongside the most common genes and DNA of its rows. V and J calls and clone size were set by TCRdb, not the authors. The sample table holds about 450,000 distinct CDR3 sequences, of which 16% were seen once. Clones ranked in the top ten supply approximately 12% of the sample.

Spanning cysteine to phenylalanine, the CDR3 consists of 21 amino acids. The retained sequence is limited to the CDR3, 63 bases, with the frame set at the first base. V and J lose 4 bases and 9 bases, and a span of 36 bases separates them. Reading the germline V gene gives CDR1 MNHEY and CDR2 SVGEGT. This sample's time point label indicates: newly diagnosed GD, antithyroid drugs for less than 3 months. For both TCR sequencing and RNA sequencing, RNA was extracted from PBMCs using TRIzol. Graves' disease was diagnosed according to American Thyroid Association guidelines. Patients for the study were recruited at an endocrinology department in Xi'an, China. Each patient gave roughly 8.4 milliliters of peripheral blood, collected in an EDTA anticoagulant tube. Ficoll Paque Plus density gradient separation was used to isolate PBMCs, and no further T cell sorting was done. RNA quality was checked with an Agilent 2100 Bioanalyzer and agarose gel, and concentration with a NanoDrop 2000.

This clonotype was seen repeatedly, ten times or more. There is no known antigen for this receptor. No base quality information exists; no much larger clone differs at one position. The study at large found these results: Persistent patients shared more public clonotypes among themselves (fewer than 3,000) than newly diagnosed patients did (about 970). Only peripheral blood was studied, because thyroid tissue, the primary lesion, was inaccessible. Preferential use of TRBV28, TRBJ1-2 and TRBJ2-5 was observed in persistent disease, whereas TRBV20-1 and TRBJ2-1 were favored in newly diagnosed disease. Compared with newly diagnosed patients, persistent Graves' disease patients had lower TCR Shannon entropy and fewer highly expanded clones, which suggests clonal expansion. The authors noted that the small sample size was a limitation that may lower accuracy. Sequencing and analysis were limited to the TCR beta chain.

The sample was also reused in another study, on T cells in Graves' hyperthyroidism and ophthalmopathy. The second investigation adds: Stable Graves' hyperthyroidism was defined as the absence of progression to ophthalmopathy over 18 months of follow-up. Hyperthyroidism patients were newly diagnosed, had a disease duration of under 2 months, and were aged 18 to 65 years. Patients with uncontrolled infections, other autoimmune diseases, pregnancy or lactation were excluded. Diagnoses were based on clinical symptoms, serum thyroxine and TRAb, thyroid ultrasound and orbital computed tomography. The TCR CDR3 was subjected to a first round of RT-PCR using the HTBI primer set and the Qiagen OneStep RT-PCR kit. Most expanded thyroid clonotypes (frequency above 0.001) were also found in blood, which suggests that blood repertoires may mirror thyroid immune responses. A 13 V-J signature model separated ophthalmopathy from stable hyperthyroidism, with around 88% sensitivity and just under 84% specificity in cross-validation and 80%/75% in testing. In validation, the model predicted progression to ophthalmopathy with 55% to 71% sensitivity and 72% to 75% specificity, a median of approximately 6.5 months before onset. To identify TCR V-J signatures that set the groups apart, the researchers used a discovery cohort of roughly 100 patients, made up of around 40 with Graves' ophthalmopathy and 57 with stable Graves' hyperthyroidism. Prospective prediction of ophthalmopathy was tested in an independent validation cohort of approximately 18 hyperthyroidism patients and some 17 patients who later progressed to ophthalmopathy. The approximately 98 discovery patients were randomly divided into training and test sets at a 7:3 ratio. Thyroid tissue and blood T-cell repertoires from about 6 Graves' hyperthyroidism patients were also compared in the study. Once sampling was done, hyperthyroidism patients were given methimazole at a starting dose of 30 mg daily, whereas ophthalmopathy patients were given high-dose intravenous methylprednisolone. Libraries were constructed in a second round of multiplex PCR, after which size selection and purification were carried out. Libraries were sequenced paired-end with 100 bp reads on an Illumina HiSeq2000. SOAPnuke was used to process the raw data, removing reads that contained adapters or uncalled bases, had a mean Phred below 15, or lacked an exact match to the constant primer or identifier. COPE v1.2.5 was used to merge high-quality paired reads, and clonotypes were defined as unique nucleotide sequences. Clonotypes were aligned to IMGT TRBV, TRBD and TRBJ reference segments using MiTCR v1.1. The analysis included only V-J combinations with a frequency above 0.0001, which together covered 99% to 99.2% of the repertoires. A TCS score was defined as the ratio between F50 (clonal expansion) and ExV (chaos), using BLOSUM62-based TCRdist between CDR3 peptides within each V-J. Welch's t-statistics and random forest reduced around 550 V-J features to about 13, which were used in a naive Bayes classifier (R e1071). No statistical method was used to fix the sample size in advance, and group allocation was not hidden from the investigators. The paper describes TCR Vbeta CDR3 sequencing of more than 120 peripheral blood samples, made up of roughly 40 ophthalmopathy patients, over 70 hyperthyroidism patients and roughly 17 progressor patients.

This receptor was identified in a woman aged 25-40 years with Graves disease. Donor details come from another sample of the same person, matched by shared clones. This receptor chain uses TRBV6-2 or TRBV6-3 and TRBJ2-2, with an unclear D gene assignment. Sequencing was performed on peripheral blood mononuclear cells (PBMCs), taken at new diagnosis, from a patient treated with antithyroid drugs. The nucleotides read TGTGCCAGCAGTTCCACCCCCAAACCGACCCCGGATACAAAGCCTGCTAGGGAGCTGTTTTTT. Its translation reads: CASSSTPKPTPDTKPARELFF.